The T cell receptor beta chain under discussion was sequenced for a study of sequential checkpoint blockade in melanoma. CDR1 is LNHNV, CDR2 YYDKDF, per germline (reference sequence). V lost 4 bases and J lost 4, with 14 bases in between. This CDR3 has 14 residues. Treatment given: randomized to nivolumab then ipilimumab (arm A) or the reverse (arm B). DNA-damaging chemotherapy had not been given to any patient beforehand. Clones were read by immunoSEQ multiplex PCR, and TCRdb kept only the in-frame ones, dropping some. The sample records roughly 20,000 clones, around 75% being singletons. The sequencing here drew on CD8+ T cells sorted from blood (inferred from file names), taken from a patient given nivolumab and ipilimumab in sequence. The chain combines TRBV15 with TRBJ2-7, with D possibly TRBD1 on 5 matching bases. The clonotype originates from a human donor with melanoma. This CDR3 reads CATSIFTGSYEQYF. The CDR3 DNA reads as TGTGCCACCAGCATTTTCACAGGTTCTTACGAGCAGTACTTC.